The text below deals with one T cell receptor (beta chain). What it binds is unknown. Sample treatment: oral pan-JAK inhibitor, 5-10 mg twice daily. These data come from a study of CD8+ T cells in alopecia areata. Regarding the study as a whole: Because one nonresponder was included, the link of baseline CD8+ expansion to response is considered uncertain. Scalp clonality, along with expanded CD8+ clones among the top 100, was significantly decreased by tofacitinib.

Germline V lookup: CDR1 SGDLS, CDR2 YYNGEE. V lost 2 bases and J lost 0, with 9 bases in between. The CDR3 runs to 15 residues. After isolation, RNA underwent reverse transcription to generate cDNA as the sequencing template. Repertoires were generated with immunoSEQ multiplex PCR, while TCRdb's copy carries only in-frame clones and drops some. In the table there are around 300,000 clones, about three fifths of which are singletons. The chain combines TRBV9 with TRBJ1-3, with D hard to call. This clonotype originated in a human donor with alopecia areata. This specimen consisted of CD4+ T cells sorted from blood, obtained between weeks 51 and 52, from a patient treated with tofacitinib. CDR3 region: CASSVDGGSGNTIYF. CDR3 nucleotide sequence: TGTGCCAGCAGCGTCGACGGAGGCTCTGGAAACACCATATATTTT.